This TCR beta chain is drawn from a study of OX40 agonist ivuxolimab in advanced cancers. Clones were read by immunoSEQ multiplex PCR, and TCRdb kept only the in-frame ones, dropping some. The sample comprises about 70,000 clones, roughly nine tenths of which are singletons, and 7.6% rests with the top ten. Germline V gene sequence: CDR1 SNHLY, CDR2 FYNNEI. This CDR3 has 17 amino acids. The trim removed 6 bases at V and 2 bases at J, leaving 8 bases unmatched. V gene TRBV2 combines with J gene TRBJ2-7; TRBD2 agrees at 15 bases. Sequencing was performed on CD4+ or CD8+ T cells sorted from blood, taken in a trial of the OX40 agonist ivuxolimab. This clonotype originated in an adult with an advanced solid tumor such as melanoma, head and neck, liver or kidney cancer. The CDR3 here is CASRGGLAGGPTYEQYF. As DNA, the CDR3 is TGTGCCAGCAGGGGCGGACTAGCGGGGGGGCCTACCTACGAGCAGTACTTC.